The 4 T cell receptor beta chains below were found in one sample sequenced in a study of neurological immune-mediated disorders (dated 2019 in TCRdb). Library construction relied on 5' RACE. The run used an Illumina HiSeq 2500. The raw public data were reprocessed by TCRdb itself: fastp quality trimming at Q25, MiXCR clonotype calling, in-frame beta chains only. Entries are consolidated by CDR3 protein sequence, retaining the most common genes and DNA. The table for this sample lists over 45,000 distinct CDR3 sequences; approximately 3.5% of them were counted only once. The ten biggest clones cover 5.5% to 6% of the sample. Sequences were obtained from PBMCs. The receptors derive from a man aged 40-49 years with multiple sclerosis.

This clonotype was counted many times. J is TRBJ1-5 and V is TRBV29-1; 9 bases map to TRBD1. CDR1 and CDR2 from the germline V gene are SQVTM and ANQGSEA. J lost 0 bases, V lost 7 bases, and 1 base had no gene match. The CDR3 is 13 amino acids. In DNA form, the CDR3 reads TGCAGCGCGGGACAGGGTAGCAATCAGCCCCAGCATTTT. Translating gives CSAGQGSNQPQHF.

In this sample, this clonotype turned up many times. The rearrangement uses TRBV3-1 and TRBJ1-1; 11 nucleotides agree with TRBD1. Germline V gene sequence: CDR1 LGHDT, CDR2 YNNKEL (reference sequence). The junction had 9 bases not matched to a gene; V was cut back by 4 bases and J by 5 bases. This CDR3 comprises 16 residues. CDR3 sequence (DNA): TGTGCCAGCAGCCCGTCCGGGACAGGGGGATGGACTGAAGCTTTCTTT. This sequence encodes CASSPSGTGGWTEAFF. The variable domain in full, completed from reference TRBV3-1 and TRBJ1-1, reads DTAVSQTPKYLVTQMGNDKSIKCEQNLGHDTMYWYKQDSKKFLKIMFSYNNKELIINETVPNRFSPKSPDKAHLNLHINSLELGDSAVYFCASSPSGTGGWTEAFFGQGTRLTVV.

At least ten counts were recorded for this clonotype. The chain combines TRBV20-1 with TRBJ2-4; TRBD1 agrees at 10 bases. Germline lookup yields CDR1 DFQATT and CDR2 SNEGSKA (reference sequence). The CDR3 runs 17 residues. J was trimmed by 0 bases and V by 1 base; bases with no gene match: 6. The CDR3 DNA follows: TGCAGTGCTAGAGTTTCGGGACAGGGGCTAGCCAAAAACATTCAGTACTTC. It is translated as CSARVSGQGLAKNIQYF.

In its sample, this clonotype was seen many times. The CDR3 spells CASSPQGGEQYF. CDR3 sequence (DNA): TGTGCCAGCAGTCCACAGGGAGGTGAGCAGTACTTC. The chain is built from TRBV12-3 or TRBV12-4 and TRBJ2-7, with D perhaps TRBD1 or TRBD2 (6 bases each). V shed 5 bases and J shed 7 bases, with 12 bases lying between them. The CDR3 runs to 12 residues.